The 13 T cell receptor beta chains in this list originate from one sample, sequenced in a study of shared clonotypes between healthy human individuals. Sequencing was performed with immunoSEQ multiplex PCR; in TCRdb, only in-frame clones are kept and a portion is missing. The sample holds about half a million clones, 70% to 80% seen once. Sequenced input: PBMCs. These receptors were taken from a woman aged 40 to 49 in good health. Some clones in this sample may be carry-over from other donors' samples.

As regards this clone: A read error may be the cause here, since a much bigger clone is one base away. Other DNA sequences within the sample encode an identical CDR3. The V and J genes are TRBV7-9 and TRBJ2-1; 8 bases agree with TRBD2. In germline, CDR1 is SEHNR, CDR2 FQNEAQ (reference sequence). The CDR3 totals 15 residues. The V and J ends lost 3 bases and 5 bases, in that order; junction bases with no gene match: 6. The CDR3 coding sequence is TGTGCCAGCAGCTTTCGAACTAGCGGTCACAATGAGCAGTTCTTC. Amino acids: CASSFRTSGHNEQFF.

The chain joins TRBV27 to TRBJ1-5, with D perhaps matching TRBD1 (6 bases). Trimming left V 4 bases short and J 1 base short, with 11 bases between. This CDR3 contains 15 residues. CDR1 MNHEY and CDR2 SMNVEV come from the germline V gene (reference sequence). CDR3: CASSSGGRSNQPQHF. The CDR3, as DNA: TGTGCCAGCAGTTCGGGGGGCCGAAGCAATCAGCCCCAGCATTTT.

CDR3 bases: TGTGCCAGCTCACGATCTCGCGGGACGAGCTCCTACGAGCAGTACTTC. Protein product: CASSRSRGTSSYEQYF. V is TRBV18 and J is TRBJ2-7; D possibly corresponds to TRBD2 (6 bases). V dropped 4 bases and J dropped 0 bases, with 16 bases sitting between them. CDR1 and CDR2 (germline): KGHSH, LQKENI. The CDR3 has 16 amino acids.

The chain is built from TRBV11-3 and TRBJ2-2; possibly TRBD1 for D (6 bases). Germline assignment: CDR1 SGHNT and CDR2 YENEEA. This CDR3 spans 14 amino acids. Trimming removed 4 bases from V and 3 bases from J, with 9 bases in between. The DNA for the CDR3 is TGTGCCAGCAGCTCCACAGGGTACACCGGGGAGCTGTTTTTT. This translates into CASSSTGYTGELFF.

The V gene is TRBV4-1, the J gene TRBJ1-5; possible D gene TRBD1, 5 bases. The V gene's germline CDR1 is MGHRA and CDR2 YSYEKL. Trimming removed 4 bases at V and 0 bases at J, with 16 bases between. CDR3 length equals 17 residues. The CDR3 loop is CASSLTAPRSSNQPQHF. For the CDR3, the DNA is TGCGCCAGCAGCCTGACAGCGCCCCGGTCTAGCAATCAGCCCCAGCATTTT.

As for this clone: A far larger clone is one base from this, pointing to a likely read error. V is TRBV7-2 and J is TRBJ1-3, with D perhaps assigned TRBD1 or TRBD2 (5 bases each). The assigned J gene may be wrong: the sequence end matches TRBJ2-2 better. Germline values: CDR1 SGHTA, CDR2 FQGNSA. The CDR3 extends over 15 amino acids. CDR3 in DNA: TGTGCCAGCAGCCCCAGGGTGAGCGGCGCCGGGGAGCTGTTTTTT. This translates into CASSPRVSGAGELFF.

A remark on this clone: The same CDR3 can be traced to other DNA sequences in this sample. The chain is built from TRBV11-2 and TRBJ2-5; TRBD1 agrees at 9 bases. V dropped 6 bases and J dropped 3; count of bases not matched to a gene: 2. Germline CDR1 and CDR2: SGHAT and FQNNGV. This CDR3 region has 13 residues. In nucleotides, the CDR3 is TGTGCCAGCAGTCGGGACAGGGAAGAGACCCAGTACTTC. Protein sequence: CASSRDREETQYF.

This chain connects TRBV9 to TRBJ2-1; D remains ambiguous. The V end lost 0 bases, the J end lost 6 bases, and 13 bases lay between the germline ends. This CDR3 contains 15 residues. The germline gives CDR1 SGDLS, CDR2 YYNGEE. For the CDR3, the DNA is TGTGCCAGCAGCGTAGGTCGGAGTTGGGGCAATGAGCAGTTCTTC. This encodes CASSVGRSWGNEQFF.

As for this clone: Different DNA sequences within this sample yield the same CDR3. The chain employs TRBV7-2 and TRBJ2-2; no clear D gene. The CDR3 spans 14 residues. V dropped 3 bases and J dropped 1 base, with 6 bases sitting between them. Germline V lookup: CDR1 SGHTA, CDR2 FQGNSA. In DNA, the CDR3 is TGTGCCAGCAGCTTCTCAGGGAACACCGGGGAGCTGTTTTTT. This encodes CASSFSGNTGELFF.

The rearrangement uses TRBV30 and TRBJ2-5; no clear D gene. CDR3 length: 12 residues. Trimming pared 3 bases from V and 5 bases from J, leaving 10 bases between. CDR1 is GTSNPN and CDR2 is SVGIG in the germline V gene (reference sequence). This chain's CDR3 is CAWRDGRETQYF. CDR3 DNA: TGTGCCTGGAGAGACGGTAGGGAGACCCAGTACTTC.

This clone was observed at least ten times. J is TRBJ1-4 and V is TRBV7-9, with D maybe TRBD1 (5 bases). CDR1 and CDR2 from the germline V gene are SEHNR and FQNEAQ (reference sequence). The CDR3 is 13 amino acids. Trimming shortened V by 0 bases and J by 8 bases, and 7 bases separated the two germline ends. The CDR3 DNA reads TGTGCCAGCAGCTTAGCCGACAGAGAAAAACTGTTTTTT. Translation: CASSLADREKLFF. The variable domain in full, completed from reference TRBV7-9 and TRBJ1-4, reads DTGVSQNPRHKITKRGQNVTFRCDPISEHNRLYWYRQTLGQGPEFLTYFQNEAQLEKSRLLSDRFSAERPKGSFSTLEIQRTEQGDSAMYLCASSLADREKLFFGSGTQLSVL.

J is TRBJ1-5 and V is TRBV19, with D hard to call. Germline CDR1 and CDR2: LNHDA and SQIVND (reference sequence). This CDR3 has 13 residues. V was trimmed by 8 bases and J by 3 bases, leaving 11 bases between them. Here the CDR3 DNA reads TGTGCCAGTTCAGCAGTAATCAATCAGCCCCAGCATTTT. It yields the protein CASSAVINQPQHF.

This clone was seen just once. The chain has TRBV11-2 and TRBJ1-4; D is ambiguous. Germline V lookup: CDR1 SGHAT, CDR2 FQNNGV. V was cut by 1 base and J by 5 bases, with 8 bases left in between. The CDR3 is made up of 14 amino acids. Here the CDR3 reads CASSLGLINEKLFF. In DNA, the CDR3 is TGTGCCAGCAGCTTAGGACTGATAAATGAAAAACTGTTTTTT.